This TCR beta chain was found in a study of T cell responses to AZD1222 COVID-19 vaccine. The protocol was immunoSEQ multiplex PCR, while the TCRdb copy is restricted to in-frame clones and leaves out a portion. The table lists 140,000 to 150,000 clones, under 95% of them singletons. This clonotype was sampled from an adult in good health. The specimen comprised peripheral blood, sampled on day 0 of AZD1222 vaccination.

CDR3 DNA: TGTGCCAGCAGTTACCCGGGGACAGGGTATGAGCAGTTCTTC. Translated: CASSYPGTGYEQFF. The chain carries TRBV6-2 or TRBV6-3 and TRBJ2-1; 9 bases fit TRBD1. This CDR3 is built from 14 residues. In germline, CDR1 is MNHEY, CDR2 SVGEGT. Trimming took 2 bases from V and 8 from J; bases not matched to a gene: 4.